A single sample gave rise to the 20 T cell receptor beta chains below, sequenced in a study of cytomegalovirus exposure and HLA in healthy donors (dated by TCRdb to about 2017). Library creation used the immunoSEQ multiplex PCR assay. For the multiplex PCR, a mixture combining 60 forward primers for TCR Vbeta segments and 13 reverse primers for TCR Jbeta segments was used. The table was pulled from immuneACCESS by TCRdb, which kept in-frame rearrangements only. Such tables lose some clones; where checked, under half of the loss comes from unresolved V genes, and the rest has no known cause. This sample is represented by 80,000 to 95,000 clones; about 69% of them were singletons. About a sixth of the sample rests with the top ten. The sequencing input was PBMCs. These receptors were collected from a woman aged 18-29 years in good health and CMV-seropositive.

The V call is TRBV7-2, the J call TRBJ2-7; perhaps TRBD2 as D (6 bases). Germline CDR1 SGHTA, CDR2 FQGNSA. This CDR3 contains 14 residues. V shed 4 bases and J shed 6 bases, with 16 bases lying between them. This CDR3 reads CASSSRLVGSEQYF. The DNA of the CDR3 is TGTGCCAGCAGCTCGCGACTAGTGGGGAGCGAGCAGTACTTC.

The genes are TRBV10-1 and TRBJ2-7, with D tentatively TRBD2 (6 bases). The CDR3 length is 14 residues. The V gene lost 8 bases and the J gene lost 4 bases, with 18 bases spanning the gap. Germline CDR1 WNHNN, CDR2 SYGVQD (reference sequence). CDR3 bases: TGCGCCAGCCTGGGACCCCGGGGGAATTACGAGCAGTACTTC. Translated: CASLGPRGNYEQYF.

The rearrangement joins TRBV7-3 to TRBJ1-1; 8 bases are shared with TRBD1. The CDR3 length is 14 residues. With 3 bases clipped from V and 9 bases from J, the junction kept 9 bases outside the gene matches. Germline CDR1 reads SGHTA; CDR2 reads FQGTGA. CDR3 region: CASSFGTGAKKAFF. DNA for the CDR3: TGTGCCAGCAGCTTCGGGACAGGAGCAAAAAAAGCTTTCTTT.

The CDR3 DNA reads TGTGCCATTCTCCCCCGGGACAGGGACAATGAGCAGTTCTTC. It yields the protein CAILPRDRDNEQFF. This chain joins TRBV2 and TRBJ2-1; TRBD1 agrees at 9 bases. V trimming: 10 bases; J trimming: 5 bases; junction bases outside the gene matches: 9. CDR1 is SNHLY and CDR2 is FYNNEI in the germline V gene. The CDR3 covers 14 residues.

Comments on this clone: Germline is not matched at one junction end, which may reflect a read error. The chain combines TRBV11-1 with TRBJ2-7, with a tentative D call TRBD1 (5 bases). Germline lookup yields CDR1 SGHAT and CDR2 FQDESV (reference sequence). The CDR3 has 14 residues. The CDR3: CASSLASGLGEQYF. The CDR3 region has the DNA TGTGCCAGCAGTTTAGCCTCAGGGCTAGGCGAGCAGTACTTC.

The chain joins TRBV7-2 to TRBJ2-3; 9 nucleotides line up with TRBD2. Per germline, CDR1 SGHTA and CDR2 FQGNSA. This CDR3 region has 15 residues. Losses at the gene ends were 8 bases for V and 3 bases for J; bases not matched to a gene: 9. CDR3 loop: CASGRAGGSTDTQYF. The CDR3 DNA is TGTGCCAGCGGCCGGGCGGGAGGGTCGACAGATACGCAGTATTTT.

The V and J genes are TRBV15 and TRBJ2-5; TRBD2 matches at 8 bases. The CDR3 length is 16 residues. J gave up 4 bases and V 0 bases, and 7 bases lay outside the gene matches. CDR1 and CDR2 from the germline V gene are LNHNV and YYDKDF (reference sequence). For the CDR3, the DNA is TGTGCCACCAGCAGAGATCGCACTGCGGGGGGAGAGACCCAGTACTTC. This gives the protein CATSRDRTAGGETQYF.

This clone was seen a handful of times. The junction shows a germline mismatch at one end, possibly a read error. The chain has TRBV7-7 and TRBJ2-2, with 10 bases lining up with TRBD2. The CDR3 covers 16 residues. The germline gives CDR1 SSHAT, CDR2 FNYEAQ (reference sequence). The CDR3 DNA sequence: TGTGCTAGCAGCGCCCTAGCGGGAGACGTCTCCGGGGAGCTGTTTTTT. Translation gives CASSALAGDVSGELFF.

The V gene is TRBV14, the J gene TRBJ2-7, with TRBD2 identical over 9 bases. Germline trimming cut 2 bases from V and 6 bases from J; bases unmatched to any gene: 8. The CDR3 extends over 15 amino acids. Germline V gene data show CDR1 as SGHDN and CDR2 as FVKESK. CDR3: CASSQKAGGPSEQYF. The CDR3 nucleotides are TGTGCCAGCAGCCAAAAGGCGGGGGGGCCCTCCGAGCAGTACTTC.

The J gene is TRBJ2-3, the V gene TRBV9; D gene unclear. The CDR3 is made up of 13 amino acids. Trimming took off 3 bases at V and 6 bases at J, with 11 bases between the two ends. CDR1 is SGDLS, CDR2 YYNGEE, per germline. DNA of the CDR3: TGTGCCAGCAGCGCAAATTCTCGGGATACGCAGTATTTT. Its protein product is CASSANSRDTQYF.

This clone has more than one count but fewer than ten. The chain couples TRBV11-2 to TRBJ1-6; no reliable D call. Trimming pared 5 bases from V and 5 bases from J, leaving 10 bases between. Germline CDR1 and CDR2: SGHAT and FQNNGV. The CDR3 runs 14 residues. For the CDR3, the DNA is TGTGCCAGCAGCGCCCGAGGAGATAATTCACCCCTCCACTTT. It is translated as CASSARGDNSPLHF.

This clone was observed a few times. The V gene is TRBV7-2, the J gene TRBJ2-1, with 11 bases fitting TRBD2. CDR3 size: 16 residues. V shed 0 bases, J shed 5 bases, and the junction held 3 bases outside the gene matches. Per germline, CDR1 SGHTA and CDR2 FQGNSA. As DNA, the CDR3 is TGTGCCAGCAGCTTAGCAATAGCGGGGGGGGACAATGAGCAGTTCTTC. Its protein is CASSLAIAGGDNEQFF. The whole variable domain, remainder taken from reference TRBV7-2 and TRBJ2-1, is GAGVSQSPSNKVTEKGKDVELRCDPISGHTALYWYRQSLGQGLEFLIYFQGNSAPDKSGLPSDRFSAERTGGSVSTLTIQRTQQEDSAVYLCASSLAIAGGDNEQFFGPGTRLTVL.

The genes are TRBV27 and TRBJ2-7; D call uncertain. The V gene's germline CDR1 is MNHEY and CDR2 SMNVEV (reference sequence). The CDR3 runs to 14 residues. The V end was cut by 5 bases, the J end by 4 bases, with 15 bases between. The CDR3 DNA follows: TGTGCCAGCAGTCCCCGTTTCGGGTCATACGAGCAGTACTTC. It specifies CASSPRFGSYEQYF.

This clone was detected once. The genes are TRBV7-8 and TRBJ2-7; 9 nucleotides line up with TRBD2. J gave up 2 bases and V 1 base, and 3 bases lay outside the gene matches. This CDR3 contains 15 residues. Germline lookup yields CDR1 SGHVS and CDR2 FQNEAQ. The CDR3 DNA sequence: TGTGCCAGCAGCTTAGTGGCTAGCGGGACCTACGAGCAGTACTTC. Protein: CASSLVASGTYEQYF. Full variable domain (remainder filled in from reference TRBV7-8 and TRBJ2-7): GAGVSQSPRYKVAKRGQDVALRCDPISGHVSLFWYQQALGQGPEFLTYFQNEAQLDKSGLPSDRFFAERPEGSVSTLKIQRTQQEDSAVYLCASSLVASGTYEQYFGPGTRLTVT.

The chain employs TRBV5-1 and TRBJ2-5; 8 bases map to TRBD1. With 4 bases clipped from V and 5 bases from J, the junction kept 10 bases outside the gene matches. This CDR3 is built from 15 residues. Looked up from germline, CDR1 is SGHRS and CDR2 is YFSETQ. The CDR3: CASSPGDRSWETQYF. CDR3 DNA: TGCGCCAGCAGCCCTGGGGACAGGTCCTGGGAGACCCAGTACTTC.

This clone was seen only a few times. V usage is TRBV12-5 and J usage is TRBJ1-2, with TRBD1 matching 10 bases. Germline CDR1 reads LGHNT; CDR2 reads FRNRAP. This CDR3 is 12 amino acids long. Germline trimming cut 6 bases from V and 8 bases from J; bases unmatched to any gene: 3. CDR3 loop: CASGDRGIGYTF. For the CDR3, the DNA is TGTGCTAGTGGGGACAGGGGGATCGGCTACACCTTC.

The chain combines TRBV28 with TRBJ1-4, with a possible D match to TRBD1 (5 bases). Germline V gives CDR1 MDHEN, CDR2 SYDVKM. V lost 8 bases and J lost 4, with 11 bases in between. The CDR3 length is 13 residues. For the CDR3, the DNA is TGTGCCAGCCGTAGGGGCCTTAATGAAAAACTGTTTTTT. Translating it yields CASRRGLNEKLFF.

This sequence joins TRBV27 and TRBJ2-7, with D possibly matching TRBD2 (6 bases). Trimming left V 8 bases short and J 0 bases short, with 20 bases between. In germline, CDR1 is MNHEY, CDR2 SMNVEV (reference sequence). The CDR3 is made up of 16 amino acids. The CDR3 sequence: CASRRTITVSSYEQYF. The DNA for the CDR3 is TGTGCCAGCCGGAGGACTATCACGGTTAGCTCCTACGAGCAGTACTTC.

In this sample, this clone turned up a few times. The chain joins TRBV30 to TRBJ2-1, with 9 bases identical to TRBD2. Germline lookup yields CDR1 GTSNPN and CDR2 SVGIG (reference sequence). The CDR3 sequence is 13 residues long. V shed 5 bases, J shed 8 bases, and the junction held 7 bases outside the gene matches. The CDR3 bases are TGTGCCTGGGCGGGACTAGCTAACCATGAGCAGTTCTTC. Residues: CAWAGLANHEQFF.

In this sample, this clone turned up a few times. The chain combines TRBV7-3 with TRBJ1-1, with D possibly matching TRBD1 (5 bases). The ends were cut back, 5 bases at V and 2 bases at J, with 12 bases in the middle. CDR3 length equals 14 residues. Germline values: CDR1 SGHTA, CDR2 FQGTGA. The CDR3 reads CASSPTGANTEAFF. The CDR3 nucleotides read TGTGCCAGCAGCCCTACAGGAGCCAACACTGAAGCTTTCTTT.